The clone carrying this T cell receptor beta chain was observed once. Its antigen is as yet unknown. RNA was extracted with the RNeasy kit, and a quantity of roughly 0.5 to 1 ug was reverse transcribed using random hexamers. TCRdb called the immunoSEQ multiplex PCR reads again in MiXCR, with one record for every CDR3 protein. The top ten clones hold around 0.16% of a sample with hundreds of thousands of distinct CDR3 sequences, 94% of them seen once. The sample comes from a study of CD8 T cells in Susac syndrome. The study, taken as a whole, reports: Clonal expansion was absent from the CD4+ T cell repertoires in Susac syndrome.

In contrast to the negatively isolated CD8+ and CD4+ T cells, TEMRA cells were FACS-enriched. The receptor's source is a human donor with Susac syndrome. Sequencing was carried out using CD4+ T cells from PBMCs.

CDR3 bases: TGTGCCAGCAGCCCTCCTGGACAGGCGGTTTCCTACACTGAAGCTTTCTTT. It translates to CASSPPGQAVSYTEAFF. The chain joins TRBV3-1 to TRBJ1-1, with 7 bases lining up with TRBD1. Germline V CDR1 and CDR2: LGHDT, YNNKEL (reference sequence). This CDR3 is built from 17 residues. V lost 4 bases to trimming and J lost 3 bases; unmatched junction nucleotides: 14. The full variable domain, rest sourced from reference TRBV3-1 and TRBJ1-1, is DTAVSQTPKYLVTQMGNDKSIKCEQNLGHDTMYWYKQDSKKFLKIMFSYNNKELIINETVPNRFSPKSPDKAHLNLHINSLELGDSAVYFCASSPPGQAVSYTEAFFGQGTRLTVV.